These 15 T cell receptor beta chains were all obtained from the same sample, sequenced in a study of blood T cell repertoires in COVID-19. Produced via immunoSEQ multiplex PCR; TCRdb's table is partial and in-frame only. The repertoire holds some 400,000 clones, over 75% seen once, with 2.3% in the top ten. Sequencing was done on a sample of peripheral blood. The receptors shown here come from a woman aged 55-70 years with COVID-19, enrolled during active disease.

V gene TRBV4-1 combines with J gene TRBJ2-5; 8 nucleotides agree with TRBD2. Germline CDR1 MGHRA, CDR2 YSYEKL. The CDR3 totals 14 residues. J gave up 5 bases and V 10 bases, and 12 bases lay outside the gene matches. The CDR3 sequence: CATRGLGATETQYF. The CDR3, as DNA: TGCGCCACCCGGGGACTAGGGGCCACGGAGACCCAGTACTTC.

This chain links TRBV28 with TRBJ1-2, with TRBD1 identical over 7 bases. The CDR3 has 14 amino acids. Germline V gives CDR1 MDHEN, CDR2 SYDVKM. The ends lost 7 bases at V and 0 bases at J; junction bases unmatched: 5. The CDR3 coding sequence is TGTGCCAGCATCCAGGGGGGAGCTAACTATGGCTACACCTTC. It specifies CASIQGGANYGYTF.

V and J are TRBV7-9 and TRBJ2-3, with 7 bases that match TRBD1. Germline CDR1 SEHNR, CDR2 FQNEAQ (reference sequence). The CDR3 has 14 amino acids. DNA of the CDR3: TGTGCTACTTTCAGGACAGGCAGCACAGATACGCAGTATTTT. The encoded protein is CATFRTGSTDTQYF.

This clone was detected only once. This chain connects TRBV11-2 to TRBJ1-1, with 8 bases identical to TRBD1. Germline values: CDR1 SGHAT, CDR2 FQNNGV. This CDR3 is built from 15 residues. The V gene end was trimmed by 3 bases and the J gene end by 7 bases; junction bases not matched to a gene: 10. CDR3 bases: TGTGCCAGCAGCTTCGGACAGGGAAGGTGGGGTGAAGCTTTCTTT. It codes for CASSFGQGRWGEAFF.

This chain connects TRBV2 to TRBJ2-3; TRBD2 matches 7 bases. The CDR3 is made up of 16 amino acids. Germline CDR1 SNHLY, CDR2 FYNNEI. J was trimmed by 3 bases and V by 7 bases; bases with no gene match: 13. CDR3 sequence: CASIDAYTGGTDTQYF. The CDR3 nucleotides are TGTGCCAGCATTGATGCTTACACCGGGGGGACAGATACGCAGTATTTT. The variable domain in full, with the rest retrieved from reference TRBV2 and TRBJ2-3, is EPEVTQTPSHQVTQMGQEVILRCVPISNHLYFYWYRQILGQKVEFLVSFYNNEISEKSEIFDDQFSVERPDGSNFTLKIRSTKLEDSAMYFCASIDAYTGGTDTQYFGPGTRLTVL.

This clone was recorded once. This chain connects TRBV11-3 to TRBJ2-4, with TRBD1 matching 9 bases. The CDR3 is made up of 14 amino acids. Germline V gives CDR1 SGHNT, CDR2 YENEEA. The V gene end was trimmed by 5 bases and the J gene end by 8 bases; junction bases not matched to a gene: 7. The CDR3 DNA is TGTGCCAGCAGCCAAGCCAGGACAGGGGACATTCAGTACTTC. This gives the protein CASSQARTGDIQYF.

The DNA for the CDR3 is TGTGCCAGCAGTTACTTTCCCGGGACAGGGGACAATGAGCAGTTCTTC. Its protein is CASSYFPGTGDNEQFF. The chain carries TRBV6-5 and TRBJ2-1, with 10 bases identical to TRBD1. From germline, CDR1 is MNHEY and CDR2 SVGAGI. CDR3 length: 16 residues. Trimming took 1 base from V and 5 from J; bases not matched to a gene: 5.

This clone was seen once. This chain uses TRBV5-5 with TRBJ1-2; TRBD1 might be the D (5 bases). V shed 2 bases and J shed 5 bases, with 13 bases lying between them. The CDR3 has 14 amino acids. Looked up from germline, CDR1 is SGHKS and CDR2 is YYEKEE (reference sequence). As DNA, the CDR3 is TGTGCCAGCAGCTTCGGGGGAGAGTCATATGGCTACACCTTC. Residues: CASSFGGESYGYTF.

The rearrangement uses TRBV7-3 and TRBJ2-2, with D uncertain. The germline gives CDR1 SGHTA, CDR2 FQGTGA. The CDR3 length is 12 residues. Trimming stripped 5 bases from V and 7 bases from J, with 8 bases between. The CDR3 loop is CASSPPVGELFF. CDR3 bases: TGTGCCAGCAGCCCCCCAGTCGGGGAGCTGTTTTTT. The full variable domain, its missing parts supplied by reference TRBV7-3 and TRBJ2-2, is GAGVSQTPSNKVTEKGKYVELRCDPISGHTALYWYRQSLGQGPEFLIYFQGTGAADDSGLPNDRFFAVRPEGSVSTLKIQRTERGDSAVYLCASSPPVGELFFGEGSRLTVL.

The rearrangement joins TRBV15 to TRBJ2-2; D is possibly TRBD2 (6 bases). The CDR3 length is 16 residues. CDR1 and CDR2 from the germline V gene are LNHNV and YYDKDF (reference sequence). Trimming left V 5 bases short and J 3 bases short, with 16 bases between. CDR3 in DNA: TGTGCCACCAGCCCCCGAGAGGGAGGCGACACCGGGGAGCTGTTTTTT. This codes for CATSPREGGDTGELFF.

The chain links TRBV5-1 to TRBJ2-3, with 7 bases matching TRBD2. The junction had 15 bases not matched to a gene; V was cut back by 7 bases and J by 7 bases. There are 15 residues in the CDR3. Germline CDR1 reads SGHRS; CDR2 reads YFSETQ. The CDR3, as DNA: TGCGCCAGCTATCTAGCGGCCAATACACGGAATACGCAGTATTTT. This sequence encodes CASYLAANTRNTQYF.

This chain links TRBV6-6 with TRBJ2-1, with D tentatively TRBD2 (6 bases). Germline values: CDR1 MNHNY, CDR2 SVGAGI (reference sequence). V was pared by 5 bases and J by 0 bases, with 17 bases between. This CDR3 has 17 amino acids. The CDR3: CASSLRRGSGSYNEQFF. The CDR3 DNA reads TGTGCCAGCAGTCTTAGGAGGGGATCCGGCTCCTACAATGAGCAGTTCTTC.

The chain carries TRBV6-5 and TRBJ1-2; D is undetermined. From germline, CDR1 is MNHEY and CDR2 SVGAGI. V was pared by 7 bases and J by 0 bases, with 3 bases between. This CDR3 has 11 amino acids. In nucleotides, the CDR3 is TGTGCCAGCATAACTAACTATGGCTACACCTTC. It is translated as CASITNYGYTF.

This sequence joins TRBV29-1 and TRBJ2-7, with TRBD1 matching over 11 bases. CDR3 length: 13 amino acids. Per germline, CDR1 SQVTM and CDR2 ANQGSEA. V lost 4 bases to trimming and J lost 2 bases; unmatched junction nucleotides: 1. CDR3 sequence (DNA): TGCAGCGTTGGGACAGGGGGCCCCTACGAGCAGTACTTC. Its protein product is CSVGTGGPYEQYF.

The chain couples TRBV5-1 to TRBJ1-6; a possible D gene is TRBD1 (5 bases). The CDR3 is made up of 15 amino acids. From germline, CDR1 is SGHRS and CDR2 YFSETQ. V lost 7 bases to trimming and J lost 5 bases, with 16 bases between them. The DNA for the CDR3 is TGCGCCAGCGGACCGGGGGACGTTCATAATTCACCCCTCCACTTT. Its protein is CASGPGDVHNSPLHF.